Below, 25 T cell receptor beta chains from the same sample are listed, as sequenced in a study of cytomegalovirus exposure and HLA in healthy donors. The study ran its PCR with 60 Vbeta and 13 Jbeta primers. Sequenced by immunoSEQ multiplex PCR; TCRdb stores in-frame clones only, minus some. This table has around 160,000 clones, about two thirds appearing once. The sample taken for sequencing was PBMCs. The origin of the receptors is a woman aged 18 to 35 in good health and CMV-seronegative.

The chain is built from TRBV6-5 and TRBJ2-1; 11 positions agree with TRBD1. The CDR3 spans 14 residues. Losses at the gene ends were 7 bases for V and 6 bases for J; bases not matched to a gene: 5. Per germline, CDR1 MNHEY and CDR2 SVGAGI. CDR3 DNA sequence: TGTGCCAGCATTGGGACAGGGGGTTCCAATGAGCAGTTCTTC. Translated: CASIGTGGSNEQFF.

The J gene is TRBJ1-5, the V gene TRBV14; 11 bases are a match to TRBD1. Looked up from germline, CDR1 is SGHDN and CDR2 is FVKESK. The CDR3 sequence is 15 residues long. V lost 4 bases to trimming and J lost 6 bases; unmatched junction nucleotides: 5. The CDR3 spells CASSRGQGVAQPQHF. The CDR3 region has the DNA TGTGCCAGCAGCCGGGGACAGGGGGTGGCTCAGCCCCAGCATTTT. Based on the CDR3 plus reference TRBV14 and TRBJ1-5, the full variable domain is EAGVTQFPSHSVIEKGQTVTLRCDPISGHDNLYWYRRVMGKEIKFLLHFVKESKQDESGMPNNRFLAERTGGTYSTLKVQPAELEDSGVYFCASSRGQGVAQPQHFGDGTRLSIL.

This chain connects TRBV6-5 to TRBJ1-1; the D gene is possibly TRBD1 (5 bases). The CDR3 runs to 16 residues. V was trimmed by 2 bases and J by 6 bases, leaving 19 bases between them. In germline, CDR1 is MNHEY, CDR2 SVGAGI. For the CDR3, the DNA is TGTGCCAGCAGTTACCACACCTCGGGGGTAGGGGCTGAAGCTTTCTTT. It encodes CASSYHTSGVGAEAFF.

The V and J genes are TRBV10-3 and TRBJ2-1, with D possibly TRBD2 on 6 matching bases. V shed 3 bases and J shed 2 bases, with 11 bases lying between them. Per the germline V gene, CDR1 is ENHRY and CDR2 is SYGVKD. There are 15 residues in the CDR3. CDR3 loop: CAISDGGGTYNEQFF. The CDR3 DNA reads as TGTGCCATCAGTGACGGCGGAGGGACCTACAATGAGCAGTTCTTC.

This chain connects TRBV5-4 to TRBJ2-5; D might be TRBD2 (6 bases). Germline values: CDR1 SGHNT, CDR2 YYREEE (reference sequence). V was clipped by 0 bases and J by 5 bases, with 8 bases between them. This CDR3 comprises 13 residues. CDR3 sequence: CASSLVRDETQYF. For the CDR3, the DNA is TGTGCCAGCAGCTTGGTGCGGGATGAGACCCAGTACTTC.

The chain recombines TRBV28 with TRBJ2-2, with D possibly TRBD1 on 5 matching bases. CDR3 length: 14 residues. The V end was cut by 3 bases, the J end by 2 bases, with 7 bases between. Germline CDR1 is MDHEN and CDR2 is SYDVKM. The CDR3 loop is CASSLQGNTGELFF. CDR3 nucleotides: TGTGCCAGCAGTTTGCAGGGAAACACCGGGGAGCTGTTTTTT.

This clone was detected a few times. V gene TRBV10-3 combines with J gene TRBJ2-4, with 9 bases aligning to TRBD1. This CDR3 contains 17 residues. Germline values: CDR1 ENHRY, CDR2 SYGVKD. Trimming at V came to 4 bases and at J to 2 bases, leaving 9 bases not matched to a gene. This CDR3 is CAISGTNRGQTKNIQYF. The DNA for the CDR3 is TGTGCCATCAGTGGTACAAACAGGGGGCAAACCAAAAACATTCAGTACTTC.

V usage is TRBV5-1 and J usage is TRBJ2-1; 11 bases map to TRBD2. Germline loops: CDR1 SGHRS, CDR2 YFSETQ. Unmatched junction bases numbered 3, after V lost 4 bases and J lost 9 bases. There are 13 residues in the CDR3. The CDR3 spells CASSEGTSGEQFF. As DNA, the CDR3 is TGCGCCAGCAGCGAGGGGACTAGCGGTGAGCAGTTCTTC. Drawing the rest from reference TRBV5-1 and TRBJ2-1, the complete variable domain is KAGVTQTPRYLIKTRGQQVTLSCSPISGHRSVSWYQQTPGQGLQFLFEYFSETQRNKGNFPGRFSGRQFSNSRSEMNVSTLELGDSALYLCASSEGTSGEQFFGPGTRLTVL.

This clone has more than one count but fewer than ten. This chain uses TRBV4-1 with TRBJ1-1; D is perhaps TRBD1 (5 bases). CDR1 is MGHRA, CDR2 YSYEKL, per germline. This CDR3 region has 18 residues. V was cut by 0 bases and J by 0 bases, with 17 bases left in between. CDR3 amino acids: CASSQDQIQAGLNTEAFF. In DNA, the CDR3 is TGCGCCAGCAGCCAAGATCAGATTCAGGCAGGGTTGAACACTGAAGCTTTCTTT.

The chain combines TRBV5-1 with TRBJ1-2; 9 positions agree with TRBD1. The V gene's germline CDR1 is SGHRS and CDR2 YFSETQ. The J segment lost 4 bases and the V segment lost 0 bases, leaving 4 bases of the junction unmatched. This CDR3 has 15 residues. CDR3 in DNA: TGCGCCAGCAGCTTGGACAGGGGGCTCGGCTATGGCTACACCTTC. Its translation: CASSLDRGLGYGYTF.

The chain combines TRBV7-2 with TRBJ2-3, with a possible D match to TRBD1 (6 bases). Trimming pared 3 bases from V and 1 base from J, leaving 11 bases between. Germline CDR1 SGHTA, CDR2 FQGNSA. The CDR3 runs to 15 residues. The CDR3 DNA reads TGTGCCAGCAGCTTCAGGGGTCCTGGCACAGATACGCAGTATTTT. It translates to CASSFRGPGTDTQYF.

The chain combines TRBV2 with TRBJ1-1; TRBD1 is a possible D gene (5 bases). The length of the CDR3 is 16 residues. Germline CDR1 is SNHLY and CDR2 is FYNNEI. Trimming removed 2 bases at V and 0 bases at J, with 13 bases between. DNA for the CDR3: TGTGCCAGCAGTGAATCACTCGGGGGGATGAACACTGAAGCTTTCTTT. Protein: CASSESLGGMNTEAFF.

The chain recombines TRBV11-3 with TRBJ2-1; possibly TRBD2 for D (7 bases). The germline V gene encodes CDR1 SGHNT and CDR2 YENEEA. This CDR3 contains 17 residues. The germline V and J ends were trimmed by 1 base and 9 bases, with 22 bases remaining between them. CDR3 residues: CASSLGGAAGATGEQFF. CDR3 DNA sequence: TGTGCCAGCAGCTTAGGTGGCGCTGCGGGGGCCACCGGTGAGCAGTTCTTC.

This clone occurred a few times. V and J are TRBV6-4 and TRBJ2-1; 10 positions match TRBD2. The germline V gene encodes CDR1 MRHNA and CDR2 SNTAGT. The J segment lost 7 bases and the V segment lost 3 bases, leaving 15 bases of the junction unmatched. CDR3 length: 18 residues. The CDR3 DNA sequence: TGTGCCAGCAGTGATACTTCTAGCGGGGGTTCTTCCGGGAATGAGCAGTTCTTC. Translation gives CASSDTSSGGSSGNEQFF.

The V gene is TRBV19, the J gene TRBJ2-1; D possibly corresponds to TRBD2 (5 bases). The V end was cut by 5 bases, the J end by 1 base, with 12 bases between. The germline gives CDR1 LNHDA, CDR2 SQIVND (reference sequence). The CDR3 spans 15 residues. CDR3 sequence reads: CASSPLTGSYNEQFF. CDR3 DNA sequence: TGTGCCAGTAGTCCCTTGACGGGATCCTACAATGAGCAGTTCTTC.

The chain employs TRBV4-1 and TRBJ2-1; a weak D match, TRBD2 (5 bases). The CDR3 is 18 residues long. Germline V lookup: CDR1 MGHRA, CDR2 YSYEKL. V dropped 4 bases and J dropped 0 bases, with 19 bases sitting between them. DNA for the CDR3: TGCGCCAGCAGCCTCCTCATGGGCGGAGCGGACTCCTACAATGAGCAGTTCTTC. This gives the protein CASSLLMGGADSYNEQFF.

The chain carries TRBV19 and TRBJ1-1; D remains unclear. V lost 4 bases and J 4 bases, leaving 10 bases between the germline ends. This CDR3 has 13 residues. The V gene's germline CDR1 is LNHDA and CDR2 SQIVND (reference sequence). The CDR3 nucleotides read TGTGCCAGTAGTAACTGGAGGGCCACTGAAGCTTTCTTT. Its protein is CASSNWRATEAFF.

This clone has just a few counts. The rearrangement uses TRBV6-1 and TRBJ2-2; the D gene is possibly TRBD1 (6 bases). Germline CDR1 reads MNHNS; CDR2 reads SASEGT. V was shortened by 7 bases and J by 4 bases, with 10 bases between the two germline ends. The CDR3 totals 13 residues. CDR3 protein: CASTQGRTGELFF. The CDR3 coding sequence is TGTGCCAGCACACAGGGTCGCACCGGGGAGCTGTTTTTT.

This chain connects TRBV10-3 to TRBJ1-6; D gene uncertain. The CDR3 contains 14 residues. Trimming removed 4 bases from V and 5 bases from J, with 9 bases in between. Germline values: CDR1 ENHRY, CDR2 SYGVKD. CDR3 in amino acids: CAISVLRDNSPLHF. In DNA, the CDR3 is TGTGCCATCAGTGTGTTAAGAGATAATTCACCCCTCCACTTT.

This rearrangement joins TRBV28 to TRBJ2-7; D not resolved. Germline V gene data show CDR1 as MDHEN and CDR2 as SYDVKM. V lost 7 bases to trimming and J lost 0 bases, with 16 bases between them. This CDR3 contains 15 residues. The CDR3 region is CASIMGSTGSYEQYF. The CDR3 DNA reads as TGTGCCAGCATTATGGGCTCTACCGGCTCCTACGAGCAGTACTTC.

This rearrangement joins TRBV11-2 to TRBJ2-1; 12 bases match TRBD2. Germline V gene sequence: CDR1 SGHAT, CDR2 FQNNGV. J was trimmed by 8 bases and V by 1 base; bases with no gene match: 9. There are 17 residues in the CDR3. The CDR3 is CASSLVRQLAGGHEQFF. CDR3 DNA sequence: TGTGCCAGCAGCTTAGTTCGTCAACTAGCGGGAGGCCATGAGCAGTTCTTC.

This clone was detected only a few times. The V call is TRBV5-1, the J call TRBJ2-1, with TRBD2 matching over 12 bases. J gave up 9 bases and V 0 bases, and 4 bases lay outside the gene matches. Germline CDR1 and CDR2: SGHRS and YFSETQ. This CDR3 has 15 amino acids. The CDR3: CASSLEASGRGEQFF. The CDR3 bases are TGCGCCAGCAGCTTGGAAGCTAGCGGGAGGGGTGAGCAGTTCTTC.

The chain combines TRBV7-8 with TRBJ2-1; the match to TRBD2 covers 9 bases. Trimming at V came to 3 bases and at J to 1 base, leaving 13 bases not matched to a gene. This CDR3 comprises 19 residues. Germline CDR1 reads SGHVS; CDR2 reads FQNEAQ. The CDR3 DNA reads as TGTGCCAGCAGCTTGAGGAGGCTAGCGGGAAGTAGATCCTACAATGAGCAGTTCTTC. It yields the protein CASSLRRLAGSRSYNEQFF. Full variable domain (remainder filled in from reference TRBV7-8 and TRBJ2-1): GAGVSQSPRYKVAKRGQDVALRCDPISGHVSLFWYQQALGQGPEFLTYFQNEAQLDKSGLPSDRFFAERPEGSVSTLKIQRTQQEDSAVYLCASSLRRLAGSRSYNEQFFGPGTRLTVL.

This sequence joins TRBV13 and TRBJ2-7, with D perhaps TRBD1 (5 bases). Germline assignment: CDR1 PRHDT and CDR2 FYEKMQ (reference sequence). The CDR3 sequence is 14 residues long. V was clipped by 5 bases and J by 4 bases, with 15 bases between them. CDR3 sequence reads: CASSPRTYSYEQYF. CDR3 nucleotides: TGTGCCAGCAGCCCCAGGACATACTCATACGAGCAGTACTTC.

This clone was detected a few times. The chain carries TRBV7-9 and TRBJ2-2; 11 bases fit TRBD1. V was pared by 10 bases and J by 6 bases, with 10 bases of the junction left unmatched. CDR1 and CDR2 (germline): SEHNR, FQNEAQ (reference sequence). This CDR3 contains 15 residues. CDR3 sequence (DNA): TGTGCCACCCAAGGGGGACAGGGGGTTTCCGGGGAGCTGTTTTTT. This translates into CATQGGQGVSGELFF.